One sample yielded the 14 T cell receptor beta chains listed below, sequenced in a study of T cells in Graves' hyperthyroidism and ophthalmopathy. TCR beta CDR3 regions were amplified from RNA. Researchers ran a first-round RT-PCR on the TCR CDR3 using the HTBI primer set. TCRdb itself ran the multiplex PCR reads through MiXCR, one entry per CDR3 protein. The sample includes about 350,000 distinct CDR3 sequences, approximately 15% of them seen just once. The sample consisted of blood. These receptors came from a woman in her 30s with Graves' hyperthyroidism.

This clonotype showed up many times. This sequence joins TRBV5-1 and TRBJ1-2; the D is unclear. Germline V lookup: CDR1 SGHRS, CDR2 YFSETQ. The CDR3 sequence is 13 residues long. V gave up 4 bases and J gave up 3 bases, with 10 bases separating them. CDR3 region: CASSPQPDYGYTF. In DNA form, the CDR3 reads TGCGCCAGCAGCCCACAGCCGGACTATGGCTACACCTTC.

The chain carries TRBV20-1 and TRBJ1-6; maybe TRBD1 (6 bases). In germline, CDR1 is DFQATT, CDR2 SNEGSKA (reference sequence). This CDR3 is 14 amino acids long. V was pared by 6 bases and J by 8 bases, with 17 bases between. CDR3 residues: CSAKGGGFYSPLHF. In DNA form, the CDR3 reads TGCAGTGCCAAAGGGGGAGGATTCTATTCACCCCTCCACTTT.

This clonotype was found a few times. The V and J genes are TRBV27 and TRBJ1-5; D is possibly TRBD1 (6 bases). V dropped 5 bases and J dropped 2 bases, with 22 bases sitting between them. Germline-derived CDR1 and CDR2 are MNHEY and SMNVEV (reference sequence). This CDR3 comprises 18 residues. CDR3 sequence (DNA): TGTGCCAGCAGTCCCCTGAGGGGTGGGACAAGGGGCAATCAGCCCCAGCATTTT. Translation: CASSPLRGGTRGNQPQHF.

In the case of this clonotype: It may be a read error: a sequence one base away is much more abundant. The chain links TRBV19 to TRBJ1-1; D is undetermined. The CDR3 is made up of 11 amino acids. Germline lookup yields CDR1 LNHDA and CDR2 SQIVND (reference sequence). Trimming removed 9 bases at V and 1 base at J, with 6 bases between. The CDR3 is CASLWNTEAFF. In nucleotides, the CDR3 is TGTGCCAGCCTGTGGAACACTGAAGCTTTCTTT.

This clonotype was found a few times. This rearrangement joins TRBV12-5 to TRBJ2-7, with unresolved D. V gave up 4 bases and J gave up 3 bases, with 7 bases separating them. CDR1 and CDR2 (germline): LGHNT, FRNRAP. The CDR3 consists of 12 residues. The CDR3 region has the DNA TGTGCTAGTGGTTCGGACCGCTACGAGCAGTACTTC. It is translated as CASGSDRYEQYF.

This clonotype was seen many times. The chain employs TRBV7-6 and TRBJ2-1; TRBD1 or TRBD2 may be the D gene (6 bases each). V lost 5 bases and J lost 7, with 18 bases in between. The CDR3 has 15 residues. Germline CDR1 reads SGHVS; CDR2 reads FNYEAQ. CDR3 bases: TGTGCCAGCAGCAGCGGAAGGGGGGCCACAAATGAGCAGTTCTTC. It yields the protein CASSSGRGATNEQFF.

Comments on this clonotype: It may be a read error: a sequence one base away is much more abundant. The V and J genes are TRBV20-1 and TRBJ2-5; the D is unclear. The CDR3 spans 15 residues. Per the germline V gene, CDR1 is DFQATT and CDR2 is SNEGSKA (reference sequence). V was pared by 4 bases and J by 3 bases, with 18 bases between. CDR3 nucleotides: TGCAGTGCTACAAAAGGACGCCCTGGGGAAGAGACCCAGTACTTC. This encodes CSATKGRPGEETQYF.

The chain couples TRBV5-1 to TRBJ1-4; 8 positions agree with TRBD1. The CDR3 length is 14 residues. Germline lookup yields CDR1 SGHRS and CDR2 YFSETQ. Losses at the gene ends were 2 bases for V and 6 bases for J; bases not matched to a gene: 3. The CDR3 protein is CASSFQQGDEKLFF. In DNA form, the CDR3 reads TGCGCCAGCAGCTTTCAACAGGGGGATGAAAAACTGTTTTTT. Full variable domain (missing parts from reference TRBV5-1 and TRBJ1-4): KAGVTQTPRYLIKTRGQQVTLSCSPISGHRSVSWYQQTPGQGLQFLFEYFSETQRNKGNFPGRFSGRQFSNSRSEMNVSTLELGDSALYLCASSFQQGDEKLFFGSGTQLSVL.

The chain employs TRBV11-2 and TRBJ1-1, with D unclear. CDR3 length: 13 residues. Germline V CDR1 and CDR2: SGHAT, FQNNGV. Between the trimmed V and J ends, which lost 3 bases and 1 base, there was a span of 6 bases. The CDR3 loop reads CASSFEQNTEAFF. The DNA for the CDR3 is TGTGCCAGCAGCTTTGAACAGAACACTGAAGCTTTCTTT.

This clonotype was recorded at least ten times. The chain carries TRBV19 and TRBJ2-1; D perhaps matches TRBD2 (7 bases). Per the germline V gene, CDR1 is LNHDA and CDR2 is SQIVND (reference sequence). Trimming stripped 3 bases from V and 6 bases from J, with 18 bases between. The CDR3 loop spans 16 amino acids. The CDR3 region has the DNA TGTGCCAGTAGTATGAGGGGGAGGGGGTCCCTCAATGAGCAGTTCTTC. Translation gives CASSMRGRGSLNEQFF.

Ten or more counts support this clonotype. A junction boundary mismatches the germline segment, possibly from a read error. V is TRBV29-1 and J is TRBJ2-3; 8 nucleotides line up with TRBD2. The CDR3 is 13 residues long. Germline V CDR1 and CDR2: SQVTM, ANQGSEA. The CDR3 DNA follows: TGCAGCGTGGAAGCGGGAGGCACAGATACGCAGTATTTT. It translates to CSVEAGGTDTQYF.

This rearrangement joins TRBV24-1 to TRBJ2-5; no firm D call. This CDR3 comprises 12 residues. Germline V CDR1 and CDR2: KGHDR, SFDVKD. V lost 8 bases and J lost 4, with 10 bases in between. The chain's CDR3 is CATKGFGETQYF. As DNA, the CDR3 is TGTGCCACCAAAGGATTCGGAGAGACCCAGTACTTC.

This clonotype was observed many times. The rearrangement uses TRBV12-3 or TRBV12-4 and TRBJ2-7; D remains unclear. The V gene lost 6 bases and the J gene lost 2 bases, with 11 bases spanning the gap. The CDR3 totals 13 residues. CDR3 sequence (DNA): TGTGCCAGCAGCCCCGGCTGGGCCTACGAGCAGTACTTC. Residues: CASSPGWAYEQYF.

The chain is built from TRBV4-1 and TRBJ2-1, with 12 positions matching TRBD2. Trimming took 4 bases from V and 5 from J; bases not matched to a gene: 3. The germline V gene has CDR1 MGHRA and CDR2 YSYEKL. The CDR3 runs 15 residues. The CDR3 sequence is CASSLWTSGNNEQFF. CDR3 DNA sequence: TGCGCCAGCAGCCTCTGGACTAGCGGGAACAATGAGCAGTTCTTC.